The clone carrying this T cell receptor beta chain was seen a few times. Its antigen is still unknown. Thyroid surgery was preceded by no treatment in any patient. This sample stems from a study of metastatic and nonmetastatic thyroid tumors. Background on the study: Thyroid patients, malignant and benign, had repertoires compared across blood and tumor or nodule tissue.

Original processing notes: A classifier for distant metastasis in papillary thyroid cancer was constructed using CDR3 differences observed across clinicopathological groups. With MiXCR, TCRdb called clones anew from the PCR reads. What appears here as the V and J calls and clone size reflects TCRdb's work, not the paper's. The repertoire includes 20,000 to 25,000 clones, 9% to 15% of them detected once, and roughly 6.2% sits in the top ten. This CDR3 comprises 16 residues. The ends were cut back, 9 bases at V and 6 bases at J, with 24 bases in the middle. Germline V lookup: CDR1 MDHEN, CDR2 SYDVKM. General observations from the study: Across blood and tumor, TCR beta diversity in malignant thyroid tumors was reportedly significantly higher than in benign nodules.

The chain carries TRBV28 and TRBJ2-1, with D perhaps TRBD2 (6 bases). Sequenced: blood. The sequence came from a male donor with papillary thyroid cancer or a benign thyroid nodule (not recorded which). Some clones in this sample may be carry-over from other donors' samples. CDR3 DNA sequence: TGTGCCAGTTCGCTTTCGACGGGAGTAACGGGCAATGAGCAGTTCTTC. Translation: CASSLSTGVTGNEQFF.